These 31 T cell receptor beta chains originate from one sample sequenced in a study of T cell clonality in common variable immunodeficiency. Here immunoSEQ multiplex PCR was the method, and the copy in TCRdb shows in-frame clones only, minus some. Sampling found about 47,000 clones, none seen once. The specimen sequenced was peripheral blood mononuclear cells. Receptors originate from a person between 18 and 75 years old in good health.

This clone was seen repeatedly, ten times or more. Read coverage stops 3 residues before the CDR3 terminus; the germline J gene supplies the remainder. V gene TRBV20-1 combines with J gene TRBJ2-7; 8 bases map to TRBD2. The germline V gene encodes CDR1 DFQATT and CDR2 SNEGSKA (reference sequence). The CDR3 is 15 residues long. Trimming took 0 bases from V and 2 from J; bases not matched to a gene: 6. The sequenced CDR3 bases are TGCAGTGCTAGAGATTATGAGCGGGGGACCTACGAG. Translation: CSARDYERGTYE. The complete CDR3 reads CSARDYERGTYEQYF.

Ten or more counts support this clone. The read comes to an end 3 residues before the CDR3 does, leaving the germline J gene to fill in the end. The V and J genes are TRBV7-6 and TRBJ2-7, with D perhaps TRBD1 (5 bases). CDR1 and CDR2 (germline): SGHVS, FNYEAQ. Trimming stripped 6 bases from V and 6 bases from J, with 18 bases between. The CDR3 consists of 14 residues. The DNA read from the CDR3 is TGTGCCAGCAGTTTAATTGACAGCTCCCGCGAG. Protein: CASSLIDSSRE. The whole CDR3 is CASSLIDSSREQYF.

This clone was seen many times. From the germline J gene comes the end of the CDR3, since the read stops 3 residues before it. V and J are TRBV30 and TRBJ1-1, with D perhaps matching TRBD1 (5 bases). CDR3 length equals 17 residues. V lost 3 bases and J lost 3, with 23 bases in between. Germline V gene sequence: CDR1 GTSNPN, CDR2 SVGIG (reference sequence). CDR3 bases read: TGTGCCTGGAGCCGATCTCACGGGGGGTTTTGGGACACTGAA. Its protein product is CAWSRSHGGFWDTE. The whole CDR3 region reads CAWSRSHGGFWDTEAFF.

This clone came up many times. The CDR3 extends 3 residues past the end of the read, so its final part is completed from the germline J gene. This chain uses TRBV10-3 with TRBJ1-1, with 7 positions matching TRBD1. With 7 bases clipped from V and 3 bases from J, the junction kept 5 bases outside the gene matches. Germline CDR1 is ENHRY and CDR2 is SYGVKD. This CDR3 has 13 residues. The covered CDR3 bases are TGTGCCATCAAAGGGACAGTAGACACTGAA. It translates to CAIKGTVDTE. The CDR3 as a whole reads CAIKGTVDTEAFF.

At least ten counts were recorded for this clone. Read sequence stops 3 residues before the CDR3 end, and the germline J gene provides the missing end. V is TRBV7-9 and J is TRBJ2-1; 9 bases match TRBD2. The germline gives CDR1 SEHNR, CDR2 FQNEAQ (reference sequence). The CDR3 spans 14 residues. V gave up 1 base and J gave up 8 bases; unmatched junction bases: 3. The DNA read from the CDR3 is TGTGCCAGCAGCTTAGTTCGCGGGAGGGATGAG. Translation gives CASSLVRGRDE. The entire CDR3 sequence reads CASSLVRGRDEQFF.

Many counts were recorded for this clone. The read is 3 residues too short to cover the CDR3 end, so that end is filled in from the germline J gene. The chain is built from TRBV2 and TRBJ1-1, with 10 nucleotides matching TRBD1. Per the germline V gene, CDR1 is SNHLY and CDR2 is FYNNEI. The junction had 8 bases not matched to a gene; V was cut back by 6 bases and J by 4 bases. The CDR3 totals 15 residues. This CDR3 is CASSTSGTGATEAFF. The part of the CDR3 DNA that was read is TGTGCCAGCAGCACCTCCGGGACAGGGGCCACTGAA.

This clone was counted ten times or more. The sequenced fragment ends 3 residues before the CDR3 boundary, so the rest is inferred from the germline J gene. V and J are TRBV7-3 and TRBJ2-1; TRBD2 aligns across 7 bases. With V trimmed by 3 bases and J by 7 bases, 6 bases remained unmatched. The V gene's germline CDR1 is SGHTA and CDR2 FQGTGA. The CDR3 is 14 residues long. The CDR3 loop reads CASSFSGMENEQFF. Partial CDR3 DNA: TGTGCCAGCAGCTTCAGCGGGATGGAGAATGAG.

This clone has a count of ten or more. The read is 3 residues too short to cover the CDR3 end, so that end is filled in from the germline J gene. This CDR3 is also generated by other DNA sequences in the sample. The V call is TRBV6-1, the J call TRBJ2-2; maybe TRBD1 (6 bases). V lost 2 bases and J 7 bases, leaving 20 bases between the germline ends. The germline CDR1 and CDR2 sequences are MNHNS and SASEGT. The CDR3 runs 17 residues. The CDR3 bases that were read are TGTGCCAGCAGTGAATCGGGTGCTCAGGGGAACGTCGGGGAG. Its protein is CASSESGAQGNVGE. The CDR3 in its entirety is CASSESGAQGNVGELFF.

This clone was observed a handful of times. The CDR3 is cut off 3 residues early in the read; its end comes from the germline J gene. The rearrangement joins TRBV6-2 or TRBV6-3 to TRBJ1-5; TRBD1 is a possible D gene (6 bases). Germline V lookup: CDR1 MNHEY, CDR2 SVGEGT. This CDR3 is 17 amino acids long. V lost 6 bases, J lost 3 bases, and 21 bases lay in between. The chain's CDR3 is CASSGAGAPFDNQPQHF. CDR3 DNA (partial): TGTGCCAGCAGCGGAGCGGGGGCGCCGTTTGACAATCAGCCC.

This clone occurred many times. The sequenced CDR3 bases are TGTGCCTGGAGTGTGACAGGGCGGGTTGCAACTAATGAAAAA. Protein product: CAWSVTGRVATNEK. The whole CDR3 protein reads CAWSVTGRVATNEKLFF. The rearrangement links TRBV30 to TRBJ1-4; TRBD1 aligns across 7 bases. The read gets to within 3 residues of the CDR3 end, and the germline J gene fills in the rest. From germline, CDR1 is GTSNPN and CDR2 SVGIG (reference sequence). This CDR3 comprises 17 residues. With 0 bases clipped from V and 0 bases from J, the junction kept 7 bases outside the gene matches.

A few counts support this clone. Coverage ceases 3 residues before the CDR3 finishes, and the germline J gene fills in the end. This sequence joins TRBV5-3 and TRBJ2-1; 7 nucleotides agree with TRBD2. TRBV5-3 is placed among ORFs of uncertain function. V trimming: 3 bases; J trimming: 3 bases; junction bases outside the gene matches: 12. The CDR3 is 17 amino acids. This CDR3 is CARSSRTCLADYNEQFF. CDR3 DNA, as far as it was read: TGTGCCAGAAGCTCCCGAACGTGCCTAGCGGACTACAATGAG.

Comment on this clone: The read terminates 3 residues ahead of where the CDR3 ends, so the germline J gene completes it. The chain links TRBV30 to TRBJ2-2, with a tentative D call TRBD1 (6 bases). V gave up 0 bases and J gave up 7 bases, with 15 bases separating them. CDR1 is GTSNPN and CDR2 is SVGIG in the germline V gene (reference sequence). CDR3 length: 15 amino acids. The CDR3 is CAWSVGAFIVGELFF. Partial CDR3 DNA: TGTGCCTGGAGTGTGGGGGCCTTTATAGTCGGGGAG.

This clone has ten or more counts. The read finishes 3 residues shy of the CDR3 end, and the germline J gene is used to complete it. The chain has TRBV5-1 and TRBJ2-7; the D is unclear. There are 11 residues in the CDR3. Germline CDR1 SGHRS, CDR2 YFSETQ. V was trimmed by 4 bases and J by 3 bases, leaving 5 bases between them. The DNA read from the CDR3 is TGCGCCAGCAGCCTTAACTACGAG. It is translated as CASSLNYE. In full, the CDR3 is CASSLNYEQYF.

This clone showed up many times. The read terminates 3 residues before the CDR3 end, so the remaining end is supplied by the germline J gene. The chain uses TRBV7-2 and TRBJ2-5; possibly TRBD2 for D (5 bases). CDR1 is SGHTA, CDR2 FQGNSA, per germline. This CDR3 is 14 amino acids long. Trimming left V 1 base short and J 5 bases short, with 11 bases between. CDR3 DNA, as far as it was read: TGTGCCAGCAGCTTAGTTGCGGGCATGGAGACC. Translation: CASSLVAGMET. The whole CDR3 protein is CASSLVAGMETQYF.

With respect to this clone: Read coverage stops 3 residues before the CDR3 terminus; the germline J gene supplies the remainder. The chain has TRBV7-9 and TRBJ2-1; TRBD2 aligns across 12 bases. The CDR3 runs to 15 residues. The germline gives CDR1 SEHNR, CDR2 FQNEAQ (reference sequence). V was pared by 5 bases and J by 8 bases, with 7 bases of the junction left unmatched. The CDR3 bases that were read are TGTGCCAGCAGCGCCCGACTAGCGGGGGATGATGAG. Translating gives CASSARLAGDDE. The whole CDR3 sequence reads CASSARLAGDDEQFF.

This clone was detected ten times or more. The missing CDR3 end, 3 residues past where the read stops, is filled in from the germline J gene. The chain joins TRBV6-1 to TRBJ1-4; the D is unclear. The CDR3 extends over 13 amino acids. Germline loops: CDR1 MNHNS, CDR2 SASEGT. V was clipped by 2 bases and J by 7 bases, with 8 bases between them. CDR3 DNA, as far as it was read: TGTGCCAGCAGTGAAACGTATAGTGAAAAA. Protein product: CASSETYSEK. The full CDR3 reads CASSETYSEKLFF.

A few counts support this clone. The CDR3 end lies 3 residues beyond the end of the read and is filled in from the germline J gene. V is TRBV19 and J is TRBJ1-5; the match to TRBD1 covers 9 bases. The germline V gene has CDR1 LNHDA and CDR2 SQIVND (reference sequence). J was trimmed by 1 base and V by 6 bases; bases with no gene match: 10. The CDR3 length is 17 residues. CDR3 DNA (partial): TGTGCCAGTAGCCCGGGACAGGGAGGAAGGAGCAATCAGCCC. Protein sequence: CASSPGQGGRSNQP. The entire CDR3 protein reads CASSPGQGGRSNQPQHF. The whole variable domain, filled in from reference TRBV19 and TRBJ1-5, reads DGGITQSPKYLFRKEGQNVTLSCEQNLNHDAMYWYRQDPGQGLRLIYYSQIVNDFQKGDIAEGYSVSREKKESFPLTVTSAQKNPTAFYLCASSPGQGGRSNQPQHFGDGTRLSIL.

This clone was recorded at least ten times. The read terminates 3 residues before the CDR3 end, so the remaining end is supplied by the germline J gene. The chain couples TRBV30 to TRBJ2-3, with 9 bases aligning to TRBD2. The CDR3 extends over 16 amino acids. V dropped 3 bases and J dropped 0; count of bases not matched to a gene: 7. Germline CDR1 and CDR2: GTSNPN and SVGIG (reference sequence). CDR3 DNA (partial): TGTGCCTGGAGCACAGATCTAGCGGGGAGCACAGATACG. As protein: CAWSTDLAGSTDT. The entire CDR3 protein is CAWSTDLAGSTDTQYF.

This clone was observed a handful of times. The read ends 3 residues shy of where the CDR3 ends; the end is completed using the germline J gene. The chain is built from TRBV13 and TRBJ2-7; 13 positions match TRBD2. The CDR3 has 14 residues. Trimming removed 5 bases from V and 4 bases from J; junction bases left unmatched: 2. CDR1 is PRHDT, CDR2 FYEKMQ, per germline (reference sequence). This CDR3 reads CASSPGLAGYEQYF. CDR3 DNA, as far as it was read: TGTGCCAGCAGCCCGGGACTAGCGGGGTACGAG.

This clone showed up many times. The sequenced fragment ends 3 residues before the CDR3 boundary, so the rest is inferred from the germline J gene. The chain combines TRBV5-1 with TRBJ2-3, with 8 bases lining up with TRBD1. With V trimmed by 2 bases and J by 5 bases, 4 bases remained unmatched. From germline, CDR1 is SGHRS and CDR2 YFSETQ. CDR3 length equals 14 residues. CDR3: CASSLGTGGDTQYF. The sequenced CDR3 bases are TGCGCCAGCAGCTTAGGAACAGGGGGAGATACG. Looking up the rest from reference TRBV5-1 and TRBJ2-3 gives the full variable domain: KAGVTQTPRYLIKTRGQQVTLSCSPISGHRSVSWYQQTPGQGLQFLFEYFSETQRNKGNFPGRFSGRQFSNSRSEMNVSTLELGDSALYLCASSLGTGGDTQYFGPGTRLTVL.

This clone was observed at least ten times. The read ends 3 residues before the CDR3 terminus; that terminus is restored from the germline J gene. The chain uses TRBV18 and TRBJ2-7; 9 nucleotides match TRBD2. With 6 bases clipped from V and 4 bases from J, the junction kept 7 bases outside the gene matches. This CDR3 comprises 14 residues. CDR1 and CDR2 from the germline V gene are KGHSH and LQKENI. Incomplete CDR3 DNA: TGTGCCAGCTCCCATAGCGGGAGTTTATACGAG. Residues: CASSHSGSLYE. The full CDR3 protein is CASSHSGSLYEQYF. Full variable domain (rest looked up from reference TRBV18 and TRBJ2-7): NAGVMQNPRHLVRRRGQEARLRCSPMKGHSHVYWYRQLPEEGLKFMVYLQKENIIDESGMPKERFSAEFPKEGPSILRIQQVVRGDSAAYFCASSHSGSLYEQYFGPGTRLTVT.

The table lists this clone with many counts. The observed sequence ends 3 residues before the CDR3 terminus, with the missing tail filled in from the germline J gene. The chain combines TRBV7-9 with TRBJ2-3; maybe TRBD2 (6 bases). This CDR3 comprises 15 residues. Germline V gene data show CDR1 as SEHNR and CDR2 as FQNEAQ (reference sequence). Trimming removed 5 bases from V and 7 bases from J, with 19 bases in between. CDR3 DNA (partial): TGTGCCAGCAGCCCCATTGGAGGGGTTAGAAATACG. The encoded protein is CASSPIGGVRNT. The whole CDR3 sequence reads CASSPIGGVRNTQYF.

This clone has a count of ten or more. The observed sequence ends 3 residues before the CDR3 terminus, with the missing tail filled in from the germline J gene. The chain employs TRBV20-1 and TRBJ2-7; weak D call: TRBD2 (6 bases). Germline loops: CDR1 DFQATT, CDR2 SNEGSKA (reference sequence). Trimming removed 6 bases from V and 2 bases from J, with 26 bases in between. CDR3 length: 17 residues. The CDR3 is CSAEVTSLRRDPYEQYF. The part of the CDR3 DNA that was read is TGCAGTGCAGAGGTGACTAGTTTGCGGCGGGACCCCTACGAG.

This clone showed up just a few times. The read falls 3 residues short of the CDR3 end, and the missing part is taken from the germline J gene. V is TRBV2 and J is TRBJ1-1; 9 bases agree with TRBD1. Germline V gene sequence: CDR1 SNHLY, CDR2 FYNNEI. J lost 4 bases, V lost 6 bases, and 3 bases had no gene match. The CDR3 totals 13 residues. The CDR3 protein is CASRTGGFTEAFF. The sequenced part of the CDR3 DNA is TGTGCCAGCAGGACAGGGGGTTTCACTGAA.

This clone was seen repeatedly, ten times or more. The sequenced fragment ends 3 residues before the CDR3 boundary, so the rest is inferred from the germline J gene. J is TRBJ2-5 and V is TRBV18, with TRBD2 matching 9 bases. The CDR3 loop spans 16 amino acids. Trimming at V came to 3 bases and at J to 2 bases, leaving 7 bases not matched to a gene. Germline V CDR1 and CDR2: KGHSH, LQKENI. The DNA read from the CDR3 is TGTGCCAGCTCACCTTTGGCTAGCGGGGAACAAGAGACC. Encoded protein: CASSPLASGEQET. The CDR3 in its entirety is CASSPLASGEQETQYF.

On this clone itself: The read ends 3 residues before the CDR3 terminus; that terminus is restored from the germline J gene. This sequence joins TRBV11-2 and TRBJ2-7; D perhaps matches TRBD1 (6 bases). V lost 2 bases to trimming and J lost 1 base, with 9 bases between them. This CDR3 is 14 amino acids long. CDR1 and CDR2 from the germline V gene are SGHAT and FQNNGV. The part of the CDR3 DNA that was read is TGTGCCAGCAGCTTAAAGGACAGATCCTACGAG. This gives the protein CASSLKDRSYE. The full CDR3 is CASSLKDRSYEQYF.

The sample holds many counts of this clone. The covered CDR3 bases are TGTGCCTGGAGTGTAGGTCAGGGGTCTCGGACAGATACG. Encoded protein: CAWSVGQGSRTDT. In full, the CDR3 reads CAWSVGQGSRTDTQYF. This rearrangement joins TRBV30 to TRBJ2-3; D possibly corresponds to TRBD1 (6 bases). The read ends 3 residues early relative to the CDR3; the germline J gene fills the gap. The CDR3 contains 16 residues. Germline V gives CDR1 GTSNPN, CDR2 SVGIG (reference sequence). Trimming cost V 0 bases and J 3 bases, with 16 bases left between them.

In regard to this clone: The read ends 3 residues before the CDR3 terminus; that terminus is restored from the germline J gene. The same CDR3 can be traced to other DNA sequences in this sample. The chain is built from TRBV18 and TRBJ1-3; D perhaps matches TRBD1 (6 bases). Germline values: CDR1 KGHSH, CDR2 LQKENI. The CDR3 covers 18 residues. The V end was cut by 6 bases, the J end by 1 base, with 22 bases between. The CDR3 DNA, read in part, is TGTGCCAGCTCCCCTAGTCAGGGGCCGACGTCTTCTGGAAACACC. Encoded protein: CASSPSQGPTSSGNT. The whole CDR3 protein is CASSPSQGPTSSGNTIYF. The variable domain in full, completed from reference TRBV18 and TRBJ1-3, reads NAGVMQNPRHLVRRRGQEARLRCSPMKGHSHVYWYRQLPEEGLKFMVYLQKENIIDESGMPKERFSAEFPKEGPSILRIQQVVRGDSAAYFCASSPSQGPTSSGNTIYFGEGSWLTVV.

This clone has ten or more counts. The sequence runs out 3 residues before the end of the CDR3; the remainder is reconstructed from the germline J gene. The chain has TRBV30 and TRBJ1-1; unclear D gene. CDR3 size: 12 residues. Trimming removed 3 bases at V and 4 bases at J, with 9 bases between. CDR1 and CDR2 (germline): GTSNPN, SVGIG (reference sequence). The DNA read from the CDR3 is TGTGCCTGGAGCCGCAGTGGCACTGAA. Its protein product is CAWSRSGTE. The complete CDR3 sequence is CAWSRSGTEAFF.

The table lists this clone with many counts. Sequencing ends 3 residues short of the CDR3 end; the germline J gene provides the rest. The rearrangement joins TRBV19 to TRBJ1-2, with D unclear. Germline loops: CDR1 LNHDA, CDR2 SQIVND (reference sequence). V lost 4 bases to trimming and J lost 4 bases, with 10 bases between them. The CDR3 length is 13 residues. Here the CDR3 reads CASSKQATYGYTF. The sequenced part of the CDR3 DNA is TGTGCCAGTAGTAAGCAGGCGACCTATGGC.

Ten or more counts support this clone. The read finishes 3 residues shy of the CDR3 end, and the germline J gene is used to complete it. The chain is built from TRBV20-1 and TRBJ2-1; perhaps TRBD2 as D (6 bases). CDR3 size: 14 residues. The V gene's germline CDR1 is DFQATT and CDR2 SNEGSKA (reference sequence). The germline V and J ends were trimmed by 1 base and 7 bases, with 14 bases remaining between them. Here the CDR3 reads CSARGQAGSNEQFF. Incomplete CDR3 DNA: TGCAGTGCTAGAGGGCAGGCGGGGTCGAATGAG.